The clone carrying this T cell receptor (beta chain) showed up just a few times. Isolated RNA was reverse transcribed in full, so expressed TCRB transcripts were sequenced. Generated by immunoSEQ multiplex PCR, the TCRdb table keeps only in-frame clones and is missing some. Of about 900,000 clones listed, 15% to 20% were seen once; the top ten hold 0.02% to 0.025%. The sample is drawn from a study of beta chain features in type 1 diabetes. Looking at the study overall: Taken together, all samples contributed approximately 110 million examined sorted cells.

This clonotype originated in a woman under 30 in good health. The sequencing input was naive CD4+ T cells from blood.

The CDR3 DNA follows: TGTGCCAGCTATCAGGGTAACAATCAGCCCCAGCATTTT. Protein product: CASYQGNNQPQHF. The chain uses TRBV6-1 and TRBJ1-5, with D possibly being TRBD1 (5 bases). This CDR3 is built from 13 residues. In germline, CDR1 is MNHNS, CDR2 SASEGT. Trimming stripped 8 bases from V and 3 bases from J, with 11 bases between.